The clone carrying this T cell receptor beta chain was seen ten or more times. The antigen is not known. This specimen comes from a study of T cells in Graves' hyperthyroidism and ophthalmopathy. Used for diagnoses were clinical symptoms, serum thyroxine and TRAb, thyroid ultrasound and orbital computed tomography. The study's findings and limits: From stable hyperthyroidism, ophthalmopathy was set apart by a 13 V-J model.

What was amplified from RNA transcripts were TCR beta CDR3 regions. The TCR CDR3 first-round RT-PCR relied on the HTBI primer set. TCRdb recomputed calls from the multiplex PCR reads with MiXCR, one row per CDR3 protein. The profile shows about 640,000 distinct CDR3 sequences, more than 12% of them singletons. The CDR3 runs 14 residues. V gave up 5 bases and J gave up 5 bases, with 15 bases separating them. Germline loops: CDR1 SEHNR, CDR2 FQNEAQ (reference sequence). This chain connects TRBV7-9 to TRBJ2-5; perhaps TRBD2 as D (5 bases). The sequence was collected from a woman aged 45 to 65 with Graves' ophthalmopathy. The sequencing sample was made of blood. This CDR3 is CASSPSPSFETQYF. The CDR3 nucleotides are TGTGCCAGCAGCCCCTCCCCTAGCTTTGAGACCCAGTACTTC.